The subject of this entry is one TCR beta chain. The CDR3 totals 16 residues. CDR1 and CDR2 from the germline V gene are SGHVS and FNYEAQ. The V end lost 1 base, the J end lost 4 bases, and 16 bases lay between the germline ends. Repertoires were generated with immunoSEQ multiplex PCR, while TCRdb's copy carries only in-frame clones and drops some. The data hold 25,000 to 30,000 clones, with about 75% observed a single time. The sample belongs to a study of preoperative IRX-2 immunotherapy in early breast cancer. Sample treatment: preoperative locoregional IRX-2 cytokine immunotherapy. Sequenced here: lymph node tissue, sampled after IRX-2 immunotherapy. This TCR was sampled from a human donor with breast cancer. V usage is TRBV7-6 and J usage is TRBJ1-2; D is perhaps TRBD1 (5 bases). The CDR3 DNA follows: TGTGCCAGCAGCTTAGATAGGCCGACAGAAGTCTATGGCTACACCTTC. Translated: CASSLDRPTEVYGYTF.